This passage covers 14 T cell receptor beta chains from one sample sequenced in a study of vaccination and CD4 T cells after COVID-19. Their specific antigens are unknown. Researchers used the Oncomine TCR Beta short-read assay to sequence DNA from cultured CD4+ T cells. Via MiXCR, TCRdb re-called the PCR reads, giving one row per CDR3 protein. The sample comprises 20,000 to 25,000 distinct CDR3 sequences, less than 65% of which are singletons, and about 14% rests with the top ten. Indicated treatment: roughly ten-day PBMC culture with coronavirus spike peptide pools or control peptides (ViraFEST assay). The sequenced sample was CD4+ T cells from blood, cultured in vitro, obtained after SARS-CoV-2 vaccination. Source of these receptors: a human donor who received a COVID-19 vaccine.

As DNA, the CDR3 is TGTGCCACTCAGGGGCGGCGAGCTGAAGCTTTCTTT. This translates into CATQGRRAEAFF. The chain recombines TRBV24-1 with TRBJ1-1, with D possibly matching TRBD1 (6 bases). The V and J ends lost 10 bases and 6 bases respectively, with 14 bases between them. Germline CDR1 is KGHDR and CDR2 is SFDVKD. This CDR3 is 12 amino acids long.

The chain combines TRBV30 with TRBJ1-6, with D possibly matching TRBD1 (5 bases). Germline V gene sequence: CDR1 GTSNPN, CDR2 SVGIG (reference sequence). V lost 7 bases to trimming and J lost 5 bases, with 12 bases between them. This CDR3 is 13 amino acids long. CDR3 sequence reads: CASTGANNSPLHF. Written as DNA, the CDR3 is TGTGCCTCGACCGGGGCTAATAATTCACCCCTCCACTTT.

CDR3 loop: CASSLHSRYNEQFF. The CDR3 DNA sequence: TGTGCCAGCAGCTTGCACAGCCGCTACAATGAGCAGTTCTTC. The genes are TRBV7-9 and TRBJ2-1; D uncertain. The CDR3 contains 14 residues. CDR1 and CDR2 (germline): SEHNR, FQNEAQ (reference sequence). Trimming pared 3 bases from V and 3 bases from J, leaving 9 bases between.

This chain connects TRBV20-1 to TRBJ1-1, with a weak D call TRBD1 (6 bases). Germline V CDR1 and CDR2: DFQATT, SNEGSKA (reference sequence). The CDR3 runs 12 residues. V lost 4 bases, J lost 4 bases, and 10 bases lay in between. This chain's CDR3 is CSATGAGTEAFF. DNA for the CDR3: TGCAGTGCTACAGGGGCTGGCACTGAAGCTTTCTTT.

The chain combines TRBV7-9 with TRBJ2-2, with 14 positions matching TRBD2. V was clipped by 3 bases and J by 1 base; unmatched bases: 1. The CDR3 sequence is 17 residues long. CDR1 SEHNR and CDR2 FQNEAQ come from the germline V gene (reference sequence). The CDR3 is CASSLTSGGENTGELFF. The CDR3 DNA follows: TGTGCCAGCAGCTTGACTAGCGGGGGGGAGAACACCGGGGAGCTGTTTTTT.

The chain links TRBV10-2 to TRBJ2-1; 10 nucleotides align to TRBD2. This CDR3 region has 16 residues. J was trimmed by 9 bases and V by 4 bases; bases with no gene match: 12. Germline loops: CDR1 WSHSY, CDR2 SAAADI. The CDR3 region has the DNA TGCGCCAGCAGTGGGGCTAGCGGGGGCGTTAGGGGTGAGCAGTTCTTC. Translated, it gives CASSGASGGVRGEQFF.

The rearrangement joins TRBV19 to TRBJ1-6; possibly TRBD1 for D (5 bases). CDR1 is LNHDA and CDR2 is SQIVND in the germline V gene (reference sequence). The CDR3 totals 16 residues. Between the trimmed V and J ends, which lost 5 bases and 0 bases, there was a span of 11 bases. As DNA, the CDR3 is TGTGCCAGTAGTTTAGGGGTTGACTCCTATAATTCACCCCTCCACTTT. It is translated as CASSLGVDSYNSPLHF.

This sequence joins TRBV27 and TRBJ1-1, with D unresolved. The V and J ends lost 4 bases and 0 bases respectively, with 12 bases between them. CDR3 length equals 15 residues. The V gene's germline CDR1 is MNHEY and CDR2 SMNVEV (reference sequence). In DNA form, the CDR3 reads TGTGCCAGCAGTTCCGGTGGCTCCATGAACACTGAAGCTTTCTTT. This gives the protein CASSSGGSMNTEAFF.

This clonotype turned up a few times. The chain carries TRBV12-3 or TRBV12-4 and TRBJ1-6; no definite D call. This CDR3 region has 15 residues. Between the trimmed V and J ends, which lost 5 bases and 11 bases, there was a span of 19 bases. CDR3: CASSARWGDVAPLHF. The CDR3 coding sequence is TGTGCCAGCAGTGCCCGGTGGGGTGATGTGGCACCCCTCCACTTT.

This clonotype was seen a handful of times. V gene TRBV7-2 combines with J gene TRBJ2-2, with D perhaps TRBD2 (6 bases). CDR3 length: 17 amino acids. The V end lost 2 bases, the J end lost 0 bases, and 13 bases lay between the germline ends. Per germline, CDR1 SGHTA and CDR2 FQGNSA. This chain's CDR3 is CASSLFLAVSNTGELFF. CDR3 in DNA: TGTGCCAGCAGCTTATTCTTAGCGGTGTCGAACACCGGGGAGCTGTTTTTT.

The chain employs TRBV24-1 and TRBJ2-5; TRBD1 aligns across 8 bases. J lost 4 bases, V lost 2 bases, and 11 bases had no gene match. CDR3 size: 17 residues. From germline, CDR1 is KGHDR and CDR2 SFDVKD. DNA for the CDR3: TGTGCCACCAGTGATTCAGGGGGCATAGGAGGAGGAGAGACCCAGTACTTC. It codes for CATSDSGGIGGGETQYF.

The chain combines TRBV6-2 or TRBV6-3 with TRBJ1-5; 9 nucleotides match TRBD1. The CDR3 spans 17 residues. The junction had 8 bases not matched to a gene; V was cut back by 4 bases and J by 1 base. CDR1 and CDR2 (germline): MNHEY, SVGEGT. CDR3 DNA sequence: TGTGCCAGCAGTTCCTCCTACAGGGGGCCGAGCAATCAGCCCCAGCATTTT. Translated, it gives CASSSSYRGPSNQPQHF.

In DNA, the CDR3 is TGTGCCAGCACGGCAGGGACCGAGCAGTACTTC. Encoded protein: CASTAGTEQYF. The chain has TRBV6-1 and TRBJ2-7, with D perhaps assigned TRBD1 or TRBD2 (5 bases each). This CDR3 has 11 amino acids. Germline lookup yields CDR1 MNHNS and CDR2 SASEGT. Trimming removed 7 bases from V and 6 bases from J, with 10 bases in between.

Details on this clonotype: The junction differs from germline at one of its ends, possibly a read error. J is TRBJ1-2 and V is TRBV24-1, with 7 bases aligning to TRBD1. The CDR3 runs to 15 residues. Germline lookup yields CDR1 KGHDR and CDR2 SFDVKD. CDR3 sequence reads: CATSDSRQGSYGYTF. The CDR3 DNA is TGCGCCACCAGTGATTCCAGACAGGGAAGCTATGGCTACACCTTC.